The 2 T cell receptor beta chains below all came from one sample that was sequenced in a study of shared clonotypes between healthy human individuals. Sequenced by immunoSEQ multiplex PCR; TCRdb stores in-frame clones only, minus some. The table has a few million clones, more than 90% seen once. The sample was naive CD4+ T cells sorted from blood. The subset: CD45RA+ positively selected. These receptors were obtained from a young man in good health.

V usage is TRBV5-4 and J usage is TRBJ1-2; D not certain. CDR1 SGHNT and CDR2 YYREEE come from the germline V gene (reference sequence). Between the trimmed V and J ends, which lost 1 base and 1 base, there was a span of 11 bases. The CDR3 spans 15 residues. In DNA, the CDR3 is TGTGCCAGCAGCTTGTCCGTGAGCCTTAACTATGGCTACACCTTC. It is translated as CASSLSVSLNYGYTF.

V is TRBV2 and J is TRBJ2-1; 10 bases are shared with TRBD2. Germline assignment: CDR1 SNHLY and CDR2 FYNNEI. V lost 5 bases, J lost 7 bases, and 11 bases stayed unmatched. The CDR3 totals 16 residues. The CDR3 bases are TGTGCCAGCAGTCCGGCTAGGGCTAGCGGGAGTAATGAGCAGTTCTTC. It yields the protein CASSPARASGSNEQFF.